What follows is one T cell receptor (beta chain) and its context. The antigen remains unidentified. The limits of the CDR3 on the DNA are not certain, so only TCRdb's listed CDR3 is given. Blood was drawn at first hyperthyroidism diagnosis, before any ophthalmopathy symptoms. Looked up from germline, CDR1 is WSHSY and CDR2 is SAAADI. The CDR3 extends over 15 residues, inclusive of both ends. This entry comes from a study of T cells in Graves' hyperthyroidism and ophthalmopathy. Study-wide results and caveats: Most thyroid clonotypes expanded above 0.001 were also detected in blood.

Amplified TCR beta CDR3 regions came from RNA transcripts. The HTBI primer set was used in a first-round RT-PCR of the TCR CDR3. TCRdb reprocessed the multiplex PCR reads with MiXCR, giving one entry per CDR3 protein. Among hundreds of thousands of distinct CDR3 sequences listed, over 15% were seen once. The sequenced sample was blood. This chain uses TRBV10-2 with TRBJ1-6; the table names TRBD1, a call not compared with the DNA. The sequence came from a woman between 45 and 65 years old with Graves' hyperthyroidism that later progressed to Graves' ophthalmopathy. CDR3 region: CASSTSDRVVSPLHF.